This TCR beta chain was observed in a study of cytomegalovirus exposure and HLA in healthy donors. Trimming pared 5 bases from V and 9 bases from J, leaving 14 bases between. In germline, CDR1 is SGHTA, CDR2 FQGNSA. The CDR3 runs to 13 residues. Study outcomes and limitations: Presence/absence analyses took donor sequencing depth as roughly uniform. Analysis was carried out at a later point, and it linked a missense DCLRE1C variant to TCR beta V- and J-gene trimming. A prior analysis recorded that most TCR beta V segments were productive about 87% or about 30% of the time. The study recorded fewer than 200 TCR beta chains that were cytomegalovirus-associated.

For this clone: Its antigen is undetermined.

The PCR was carried out with 60 Vbeta primers and 13 Jbeta primers. The method was immunoSEQ multiplex PCR; TCRdb's version includes in-frame clones alone and lacks a portion of them. The sample comprises around 100,000 clones, around three quarters of which are singletons, and 4% rests with the top ten. The chain has TRBV7-2 and TRBJ2-1; D not resolved. The origin of this receptor is a woman in her forties or fifties in good health and CMV-seropositive. Sample: PBMCs. The CDR3 sequence: CASSMPPWSEQFF. The CDR3 nucleotides are TGTGCCAGCAGCATGCCCCCCTGGAGTGAGCAGTTCTTC.